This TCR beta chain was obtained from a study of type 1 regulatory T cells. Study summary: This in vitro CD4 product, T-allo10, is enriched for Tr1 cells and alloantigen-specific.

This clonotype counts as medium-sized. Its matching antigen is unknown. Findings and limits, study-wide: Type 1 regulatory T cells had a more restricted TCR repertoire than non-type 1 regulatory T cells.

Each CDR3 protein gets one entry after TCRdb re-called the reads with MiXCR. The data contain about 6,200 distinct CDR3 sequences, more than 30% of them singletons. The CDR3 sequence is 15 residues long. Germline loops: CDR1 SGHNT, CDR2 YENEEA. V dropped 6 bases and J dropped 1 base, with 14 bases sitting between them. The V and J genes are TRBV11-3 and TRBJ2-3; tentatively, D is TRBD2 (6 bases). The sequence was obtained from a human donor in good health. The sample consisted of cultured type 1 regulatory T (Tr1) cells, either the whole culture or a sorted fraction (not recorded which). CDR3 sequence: CASSSAREGTDTQYF. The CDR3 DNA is TGTGCCAGCAGTTCTGCCAGGGAGGGCACAGATACGCAGTATTTT.